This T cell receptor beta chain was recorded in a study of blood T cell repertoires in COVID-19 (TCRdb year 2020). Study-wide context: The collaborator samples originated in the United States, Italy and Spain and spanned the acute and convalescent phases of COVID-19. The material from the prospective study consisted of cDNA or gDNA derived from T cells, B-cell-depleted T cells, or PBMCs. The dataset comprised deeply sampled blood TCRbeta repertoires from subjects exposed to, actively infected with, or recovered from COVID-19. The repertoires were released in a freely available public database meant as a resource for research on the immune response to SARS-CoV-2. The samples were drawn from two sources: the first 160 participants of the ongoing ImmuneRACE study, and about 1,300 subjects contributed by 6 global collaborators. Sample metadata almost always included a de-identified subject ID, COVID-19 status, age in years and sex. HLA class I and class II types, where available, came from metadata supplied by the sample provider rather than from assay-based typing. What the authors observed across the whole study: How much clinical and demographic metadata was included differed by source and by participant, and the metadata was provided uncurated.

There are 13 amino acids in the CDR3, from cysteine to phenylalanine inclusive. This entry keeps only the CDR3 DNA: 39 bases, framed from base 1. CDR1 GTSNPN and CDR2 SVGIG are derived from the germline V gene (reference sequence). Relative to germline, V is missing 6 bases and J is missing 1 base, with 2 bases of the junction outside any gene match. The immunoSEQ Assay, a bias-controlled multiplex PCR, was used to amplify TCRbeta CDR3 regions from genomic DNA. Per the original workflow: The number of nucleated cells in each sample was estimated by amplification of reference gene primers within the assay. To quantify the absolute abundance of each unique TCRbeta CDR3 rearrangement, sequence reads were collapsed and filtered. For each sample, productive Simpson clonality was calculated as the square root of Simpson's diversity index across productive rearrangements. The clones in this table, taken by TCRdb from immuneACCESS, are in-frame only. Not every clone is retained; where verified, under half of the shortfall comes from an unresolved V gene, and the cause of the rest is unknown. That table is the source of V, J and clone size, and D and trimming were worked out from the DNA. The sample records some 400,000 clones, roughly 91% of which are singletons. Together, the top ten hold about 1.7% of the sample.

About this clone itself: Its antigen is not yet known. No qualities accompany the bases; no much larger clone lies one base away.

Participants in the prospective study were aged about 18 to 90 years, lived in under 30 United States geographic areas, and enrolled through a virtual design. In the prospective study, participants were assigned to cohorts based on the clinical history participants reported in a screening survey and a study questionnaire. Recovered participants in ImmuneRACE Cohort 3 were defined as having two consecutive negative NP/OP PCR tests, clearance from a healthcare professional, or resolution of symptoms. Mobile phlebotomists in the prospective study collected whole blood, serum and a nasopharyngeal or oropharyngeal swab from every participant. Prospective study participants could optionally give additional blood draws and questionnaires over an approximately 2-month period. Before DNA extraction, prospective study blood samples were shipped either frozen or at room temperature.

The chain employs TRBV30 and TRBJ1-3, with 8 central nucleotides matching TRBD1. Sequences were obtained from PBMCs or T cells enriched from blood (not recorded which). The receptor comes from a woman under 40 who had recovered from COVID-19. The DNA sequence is TGTGCCTGCGACAGGGGATCTGGAAACACCATATATTTT. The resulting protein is CACDRGSGNTIYF.